A single sample gave rise to the 17 T cell receptor beta chains below, sequenced in a study of blood T cell repertoires in COVID-19. The repertoire was sequenced with immunoSEQ multiplex PCR; TCRdb's copy has only in-frame clones and lacks some. The table records 260,000 or so clones, 75% to 85% of them present only once. Sequenced sample: peripheral blood. The receptor set was obtained from a woman between 70 and 85 years old with acute or convalescent COVID-19.

This clone was counted ten times or more. The chain carries TRBV3-1 (or the pseudogene TRBV3-2) and TRBJ2-7, with TRBD1 matching 11 bases. The CDR3 loop spans 14 amino acids. CDR1 is LGHDT, CDR2 YNNKEL, per germline (reference sequence). Trimming took 4 bases from V and 5 from J; bases not matched to a gene: 4. The CDR3 nucleotides read TGTGCCAGCAGCCTCGGGACAGGGGGTAACGAGCAGTACTTC. This translates into CASSLGTGGNEQYF.

The rearrangement links TRBV18 to TRBJ1-2, with TRBD1 matching 10 bases. The CDR3 is 14 residues long. Germline V gene data show CDR1 as KGHSH and CDR2 as LQKENI. The trim removed 8 bases at V and 5 bases at J, leaving 8 bases unmatched. In nucleotides, the CDR3 is TGTGCCAGCGCCTCTCCGGGACAGGGGTATGGCTACACCTTC. Translation: CASASPGQGYGYTF.

The V and J genes are TRBV9 and TRBJ1-4; D possibly corresponds to TRBD1 (5 bases). Germline V gives CDR1 SGDLS, CDR2 YYNGEE. CDR3 length: 14 residues. V gave up 5 bases and J gave up 8 bases, with 16 bases separating them. As DNA, the CDR3 is TGTGCCAGCAGTCGGAGCCAGGGTGGGGAAAAACTGTTTTTT. It specifies CASSRSQGGEKLFF.

This chain connects TRBV7-2 to TRBJ1-1; D is unresolved. This CDR3 contains 15 residues. Trimming left V 5 bases short and J 0 bases short, with 13 bases between. CDR1 and CDR2 (germline): SGHTA, FQGNSA. The CDR3 spells CASSLQTLVNTEAFF. The CDR3 region has the DNA TGTGCCAGCAGCCTCCAGACACTAGTGAACACTGAAGCTTTCTTT.

This clone was detected ten times or more. The chain employs TRBV7-8 and TRBJ1-5; the D gene is possibly TRBD1 (6 bases). The CDR3 spans 15 residues. Trimming pared 4 bases from V and 1 base from J, leaving 11 bases between. Germline V CDR1 and CDR2: SGHVS, FQNEAQ. CDR3 protein: CASSWLGQSNQPQHF. The CDR3 DNA follows: TGTGCCAGCAGCTGGTTAGGACAGAGCAATCAGCCCCAGCATTTT.

This chain links TRBV30 with TRBJ2-7; D remains ambiguous. The CDR3 is made up of 11 amino acids. Germline lookup yields CDR1 GTSNPN and CDR2 SVGIG (reference sequence). V was cut by 2 bases and J by 2 bases, with 4 bases left in between. Here the CDR3 reads CAWSTAYEQYF. In DNA form, the CDR3 reads TGTGCCTGGAGTACGGCCTACGAGCAGTACTTC. The complete variable domain, with remaining parts taken from reference TRBV30 and TRBJ2-7, reads SQTIHQWPATLVQPVGSPLSLECTVEGTSNPNLYWYRQAAGRGLQLLFYSVGIGQISSEVPQNLSASRPQDRQFILSSKKLLLSDSGFYLCAWSTAYEQYFGPGTRLTVT.

This clone appeared a few times. This chain uses TRBV7-9 with TRBJ2-7; 7 bases map to TRBD2. Trimming took 1 base from V and 4 from J; bases not matched to a gene: 4. The CDR3 length is 14 residues. Germline CDR1 and CDR2: SEHNR and FQNEAQ (reference sequence). In nucleotides, the CDR3 is TGTGCCAGCAGCTTAGGGGGAGGGCAGTACGAGCAGTACTTC. This translates into CASSLGGGQYEQYF.

The J gene is TRBJ1-3, the V gene TRBV7-7; a weak D match, TRBD1 (6 bases). The germline V gene encodes CDR1 SSHAT and CDR2 FNYEAQ (reference sequence). This CDR3 has 15 amino acids. V lost 2 bases and J 0 bases, leaving 8 bases between the germline ends. CDR3 nucleotides: TGTGCCAGCAGCTTATCGGACAGCTCTGGAAACACCATATATTTT. Its protein product is CASSLSDSSGNTIYF.

The genes are TRBV19 and TRBJ1-5, with 11 positions matching TRBD1. Germline lookup yields CDR1 LNHDA and CDR2 SQIVND (reference sequence). V shed 3 bases, J shed 4 bases, and the junction held 5 bases outside the gene matches. The CDR3 consists of 16 residues. Written as DNA, the CDR3 is TGTGCCAGTAGTATTGGGACAGGGGGACTAAATCAGCCCCAGCATTTT. This gives the protein CASSIGTGGLNQPQHF.

This rearrangement joins TRBV6-5 to TRBJ1-2, with D tentatively TRBD1 (6 bases). CDR3 length: 16 amino acids. Germline V gene lookup returns CDR1 MNHEY and CDR2 SVGAGI. Trimming pared 4 bases from V and 0 bases from J, leaving 15 bases between. Written as DNA, the CDR3 is TGTGCCAGCAGTTCCATAAGGGGGGGGTCTAACTATGGCTACACCTTC. Residues: CASSSIRGGSNYGYTF.

There are many counts of this clone. CDR3 loop: CASSIDASGGGETQYF. CDR3 sequence (DNA): TGTGCCAGTAGTATAGATGCTAGCGGGGGAGGAGAGACCCAGTACTTC. The gene calls are TRBV19 and TRBJ2-5, with 10 positions matching TRBD2. The V gene end was trimmed by 0 bases and the J gene end by 4 bases; junction bases not matched to a gene: 5. Germline CDR1 LNHDA, CDR2 SQIVND (reference sequence). The CDR3 length is 16 residues.

The chain uses TRBV6-5 and TRBJ1-5, with a possible D match to TRBD1 (6 bases). The CDR3 runs 14 residues. Trimming removed 6 bases at V and 7 bases at J, with 16 bases between. Germline V lookup: CDR1 MNHEY, CDR2 SVGAGI. CDR3 nucleotides: TGTGCCAGCAGGGCAAGAGGGGGGGGCCAGCCCCAGCATTTT. As protein: CASRARGGGQPQHF.

In its sample, this clone was seen a few times. The chain uses TRBV3-1 (or the pseudogene TRBV3-2) and TRBJ2-7; 7 nucleotides match TRBD1. V lost 5 bases, J lost 2 bases, and 9 bases stayed unmatched. The CDR3 covers 15 residues. Germline V CDR1 and CDR2: LGHDT, YNNKEL (reference sequence). The CDR3 DNA reads as TGTGCCAGCAGCGACCGGGACAGAGCAACCTACGAGCAGTACTTC. Encoded protein: CASSDRDRATYEQYF.

This clone was seen once. This chain joins TRBV12-3 or TRBV12-4 and TRBJ1-5, with D possibly being TRBD1 (5 bases). Between the trimmed V and J ends, which lost 1 base and 7 bases, there was a span of 5 bases. The CDR3 runs to 12 residues. CDR3 DNA sequence: TGTGCCAGCAGTTTAGAGGGGCAGCCCCAGCATTTT. This sequence encodes CASSLEGQPQHF.

The chain uses TRBV6-2 or TRBV6-3 and TRBJ2-3, with D unclear. This CDR3 has 14 amino acids. The V gene lost 5 bases and the J gene lost 2 bases, with 11 bases spanning the gap. CDR1 is MNHEY, CDR2 SVGEGT, per germline. CDR3 DNA: TGTGCCAGCAGTCTTAGAGGCCTCACAGATACGCAGTATTTT. This gives the protein CASSLRGLTDTQYF.

The genes are TRBV5-1 and TRBJ1-4; D is perhaps TRBD1 (6 bases). V lost 2 bases and J 6 bases, leaving 14 bases between the germline ends. CDR1 SGHRS and CDR2 YFSETQ come from the germline V gene. The CDR3 runs 15 residues. This chain's CDR3 is CASSLQGNDDEKLFF. CDR3 coding DNA: TGCGCCAGCAGCTTACAGGGAAATGACGATGAAAAACTGTTTTTT.

The chain links TRBV5-1 to TRBJ1-2; 7 positions agree with TRBD1. Germline loops: CDR1 SGHRS, CDR2 YFSETQ. Germline trimming cut 3 bases from V and 4 bases from J; bases unmatched to any gene: 6. The CDR3 spans 14 residues. This CDR3 is CASSSDRASYGYTF. CDR3 nucleotide sequence: TGCGCCAGCAGCTCCGACAGGGCCTCCTATGGCTACACCTTC.